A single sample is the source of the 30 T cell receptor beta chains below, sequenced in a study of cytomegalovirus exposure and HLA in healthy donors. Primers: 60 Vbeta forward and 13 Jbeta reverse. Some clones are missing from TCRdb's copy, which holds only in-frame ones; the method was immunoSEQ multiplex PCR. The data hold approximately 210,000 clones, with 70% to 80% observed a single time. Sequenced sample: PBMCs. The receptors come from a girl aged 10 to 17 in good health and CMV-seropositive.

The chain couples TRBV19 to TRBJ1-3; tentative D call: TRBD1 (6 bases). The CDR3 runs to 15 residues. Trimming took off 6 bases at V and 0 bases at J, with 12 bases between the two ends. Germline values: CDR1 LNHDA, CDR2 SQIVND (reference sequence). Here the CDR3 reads CASSRGQSSGNTIYF. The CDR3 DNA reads TGTGCCAGTAGCAGGGGCCAGAGCTCTGGAAACACCATATATTTT.

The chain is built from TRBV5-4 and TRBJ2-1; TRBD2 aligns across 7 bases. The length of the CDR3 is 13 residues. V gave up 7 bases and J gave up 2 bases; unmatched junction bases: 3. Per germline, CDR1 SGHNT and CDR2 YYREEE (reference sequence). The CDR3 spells CASRGLTYNEQFF. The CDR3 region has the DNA TGTGCCAGCCGGGGACTAACCTACAATGAGCAGTTCTTC.

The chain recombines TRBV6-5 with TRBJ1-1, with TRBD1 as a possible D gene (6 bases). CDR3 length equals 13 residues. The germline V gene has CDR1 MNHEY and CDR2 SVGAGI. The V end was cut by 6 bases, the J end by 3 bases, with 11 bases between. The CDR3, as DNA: TGTGCCAGCAGCATCACAGGGTACACTGAAGCTTTCTTT. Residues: CASSITGYTEAFF.

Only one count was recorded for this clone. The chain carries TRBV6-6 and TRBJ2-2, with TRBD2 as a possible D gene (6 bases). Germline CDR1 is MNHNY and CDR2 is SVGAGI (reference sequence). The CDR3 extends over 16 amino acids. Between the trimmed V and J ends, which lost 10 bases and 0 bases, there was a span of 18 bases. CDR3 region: CATPQSSGSNTGELFF. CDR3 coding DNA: TGTGCCACCCCCCAGAGTAGCGGATCGAACACCGGGGAGCTGTTTTTT.

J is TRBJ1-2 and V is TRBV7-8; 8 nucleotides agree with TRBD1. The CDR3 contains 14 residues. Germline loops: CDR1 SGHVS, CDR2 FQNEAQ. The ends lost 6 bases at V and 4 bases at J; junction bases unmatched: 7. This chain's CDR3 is CASRLDREGYGYTF. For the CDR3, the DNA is TGTGCCAGCAGGCTGGACAGGGAGGGCTATGGCTACACCTTC.

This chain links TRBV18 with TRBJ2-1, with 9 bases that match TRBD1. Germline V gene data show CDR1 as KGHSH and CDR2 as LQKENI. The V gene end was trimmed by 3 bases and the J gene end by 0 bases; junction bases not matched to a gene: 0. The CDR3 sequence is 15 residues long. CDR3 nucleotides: TGTGCCAGCTCACCGGGACAGGGCTCCTACAATGAGCAGTTCTTC. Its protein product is CASSPGQGSYNEQFF.

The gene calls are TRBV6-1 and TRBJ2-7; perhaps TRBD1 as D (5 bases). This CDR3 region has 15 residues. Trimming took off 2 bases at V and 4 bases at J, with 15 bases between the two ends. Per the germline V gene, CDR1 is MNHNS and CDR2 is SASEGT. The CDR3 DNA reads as TGTGCCAGCAGTGAACAGTGGGGCCTCAATTACGAGCAGTACTTC. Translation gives CASSEQWGLNYEQYF.

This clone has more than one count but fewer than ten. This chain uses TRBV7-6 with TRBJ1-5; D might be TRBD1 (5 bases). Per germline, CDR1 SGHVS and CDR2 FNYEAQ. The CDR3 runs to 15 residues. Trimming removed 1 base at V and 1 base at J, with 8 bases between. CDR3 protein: CASSLGQGSNQPQHF. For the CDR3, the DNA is TGTGCCAGCAGCTTAGGGCAGGGAAGCAATCAGCCCCAGCATTTT. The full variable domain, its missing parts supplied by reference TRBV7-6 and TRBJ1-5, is GAGVSQSPRYKVTKRGQDVALRCDPISGHVSLYWYRQALGQGPEFLTYFNYEAQQDKSGLPNDRFSAERPEGSISTLTIQRTEQRDSAMYRCASSLGQGSNQPQHFGDGTRLSIL.

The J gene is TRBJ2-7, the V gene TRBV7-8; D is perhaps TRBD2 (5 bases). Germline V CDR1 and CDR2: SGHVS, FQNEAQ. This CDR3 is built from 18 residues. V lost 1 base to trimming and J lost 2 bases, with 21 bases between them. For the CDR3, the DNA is TGTGCCAGCAGCTTAGGTACGGGGAGTCGGACGGGAACCTACGAGCAGTACTTC. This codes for CASSLGTGSRTGTYEQYF.

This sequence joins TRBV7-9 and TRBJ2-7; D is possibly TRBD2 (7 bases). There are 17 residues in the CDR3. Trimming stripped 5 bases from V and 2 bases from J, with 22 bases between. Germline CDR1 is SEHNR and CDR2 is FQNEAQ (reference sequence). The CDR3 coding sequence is TGTGCCAGCAGCCGGGGCGGGGGCTCCCCGGGTGCCTACGAGCAGTACTTC. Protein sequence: CASSRGGGSPGAYEQYF.

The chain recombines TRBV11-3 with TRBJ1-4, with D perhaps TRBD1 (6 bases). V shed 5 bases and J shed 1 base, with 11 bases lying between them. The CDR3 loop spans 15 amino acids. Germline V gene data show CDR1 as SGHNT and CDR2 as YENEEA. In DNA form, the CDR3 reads TGTGCCAGCAGCCTGTGGACAGAAACTAATGAAAAACTGTTTTTT. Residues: CASSLWTETNEKLFF.

The CDR3: CAKGRPIHRGVGETQYF. CDR3 sequence (DNA): TGCGCCAAGGGGAGGCCGATTCACAGGGGTGTGGGAGAGACCCAGTACTTC. The chain carries TRBV10-1 and TRBJ2-5; a weak D match, TRBD1 (7 bases). The CDR3 has 17 residues. The V gene lost 10 bases and the J gene lost 4 bases, with 28 bases spanning the gap. Germline CDR1 WNHNN, CDR2 SYGVQD (reference sequence).

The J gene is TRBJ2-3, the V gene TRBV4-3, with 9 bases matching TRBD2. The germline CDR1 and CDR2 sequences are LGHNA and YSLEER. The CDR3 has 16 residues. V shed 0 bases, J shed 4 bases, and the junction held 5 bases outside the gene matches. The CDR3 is CASSQDSSGVPDTQYF. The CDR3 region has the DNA TGCGCCAGCAGCCAAGATTCTAGCGGGGTTCCAGATACGCAGTATTTT.

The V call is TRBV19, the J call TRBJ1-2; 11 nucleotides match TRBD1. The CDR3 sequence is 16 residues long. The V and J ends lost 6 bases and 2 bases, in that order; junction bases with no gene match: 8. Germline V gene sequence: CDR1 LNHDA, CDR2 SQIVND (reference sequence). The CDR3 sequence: CASRPTRTGGNYGYTF. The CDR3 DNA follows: TGTGCCAGTAGACCCACCAGGACAGGGGGCAACTATGGCTACACCTTC.

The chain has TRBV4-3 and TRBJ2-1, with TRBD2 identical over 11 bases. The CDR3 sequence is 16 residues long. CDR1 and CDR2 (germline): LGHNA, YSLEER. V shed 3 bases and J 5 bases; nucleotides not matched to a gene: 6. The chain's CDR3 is CASSHPLAGANNEQFF. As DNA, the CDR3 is TGCGCCAGCAGCCACCCACTAGCGGGGGCGAACAATGAGCAGTTCTTC.

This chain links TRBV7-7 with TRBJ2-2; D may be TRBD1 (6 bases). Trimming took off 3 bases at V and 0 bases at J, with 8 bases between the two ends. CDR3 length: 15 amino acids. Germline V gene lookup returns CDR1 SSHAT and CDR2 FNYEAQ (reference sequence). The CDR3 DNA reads TGTGCCAGCAGCTTCGGGGACACGAACACCGGGGAGCTGTTTTTT. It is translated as CASSFGDTNTGELFF.

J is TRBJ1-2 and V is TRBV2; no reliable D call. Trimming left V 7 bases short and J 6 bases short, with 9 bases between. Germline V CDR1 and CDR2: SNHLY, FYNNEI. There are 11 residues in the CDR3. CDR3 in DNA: TGTGCCAGCACCGAGGGTAATGGCTACACCTTC. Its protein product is CASTEGNGYTF.

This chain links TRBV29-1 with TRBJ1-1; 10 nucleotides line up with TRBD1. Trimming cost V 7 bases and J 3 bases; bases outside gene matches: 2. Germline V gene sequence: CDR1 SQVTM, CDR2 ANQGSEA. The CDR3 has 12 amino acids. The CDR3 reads CSAGQGYTEAFF. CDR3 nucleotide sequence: TGCAGCGCGGGACAGGGGTACACTGAAGCTTTCTTT.

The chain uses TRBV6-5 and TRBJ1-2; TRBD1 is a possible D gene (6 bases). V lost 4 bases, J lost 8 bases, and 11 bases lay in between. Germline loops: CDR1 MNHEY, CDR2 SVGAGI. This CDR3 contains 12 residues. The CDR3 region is CASSSTGRGYTF. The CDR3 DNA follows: TGTGCCAGCAGTTCTACAGGGAGAGGCTACACCTTC.

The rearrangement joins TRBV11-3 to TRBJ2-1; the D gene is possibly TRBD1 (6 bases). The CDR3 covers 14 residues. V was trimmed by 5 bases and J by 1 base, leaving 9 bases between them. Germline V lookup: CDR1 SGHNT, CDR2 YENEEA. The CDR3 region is CASSLQGSYNEQFF. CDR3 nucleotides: TGTGCCAGCAGCCTGCAGGGGTCCTACAATGAGCAGTTCTTC.

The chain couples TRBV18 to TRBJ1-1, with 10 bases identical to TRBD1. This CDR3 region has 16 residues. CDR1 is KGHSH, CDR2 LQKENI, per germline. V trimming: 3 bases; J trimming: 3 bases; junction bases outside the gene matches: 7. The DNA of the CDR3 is TGTGCCAGCTCACCGTCAGACAGGGGGCGTTACACTGAAGCTTTCTTT. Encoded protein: CASSPSDRGRYTEAFF. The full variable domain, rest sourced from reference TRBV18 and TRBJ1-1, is NAGVMQNPRHLVRRRGQEARLRCSPMKGHSHVYWYRQLPEEGLKFMVYLQKENIIDESGMPKERFSAEFPKEGPSILRIQQVVRGDSAAYFCASSPSDRGRYTEAFFGQGTRLTVV.

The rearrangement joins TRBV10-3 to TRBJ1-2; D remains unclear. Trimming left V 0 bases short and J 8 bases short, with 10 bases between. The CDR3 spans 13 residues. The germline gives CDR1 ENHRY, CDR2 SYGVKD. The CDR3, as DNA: TGTGCCATCAGTGAGTCGGAGACTGGAGGCTACACCTTC. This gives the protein CAISESETGGYTF.

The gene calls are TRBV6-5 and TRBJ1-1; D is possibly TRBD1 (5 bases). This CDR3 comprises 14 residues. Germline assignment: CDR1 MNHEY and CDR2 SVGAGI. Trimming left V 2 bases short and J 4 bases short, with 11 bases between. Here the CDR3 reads CASSYGALGTEAFF. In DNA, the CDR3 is TGTGCCAGCAGTTACGGGGCCCTGGGCACTGAAGCTTTCTTT.

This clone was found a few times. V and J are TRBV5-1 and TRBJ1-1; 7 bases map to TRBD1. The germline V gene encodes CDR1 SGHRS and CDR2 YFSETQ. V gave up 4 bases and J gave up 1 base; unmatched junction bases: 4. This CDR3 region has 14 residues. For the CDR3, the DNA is TGCGCCAGCAGCGGGACAGCACAGAACACTGAAGCTTTCTTT. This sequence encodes CASSGTAQNTEAFF.

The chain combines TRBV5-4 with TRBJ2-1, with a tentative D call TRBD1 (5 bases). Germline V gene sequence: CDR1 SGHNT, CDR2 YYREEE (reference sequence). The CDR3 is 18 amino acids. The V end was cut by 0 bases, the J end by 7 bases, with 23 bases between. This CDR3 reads CASSLAGHSTPSRNEQFF. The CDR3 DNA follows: TGTGCCAGCAGCTTGGCCGGACACAGTACCCCCTCTAGGAATGAGCAGTTCTTC.

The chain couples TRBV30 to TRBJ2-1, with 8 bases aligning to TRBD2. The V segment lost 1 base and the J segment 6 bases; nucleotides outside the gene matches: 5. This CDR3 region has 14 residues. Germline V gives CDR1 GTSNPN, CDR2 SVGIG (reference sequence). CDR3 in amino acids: CAWSAGGGLNEQFF. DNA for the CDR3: TGTGCCTGGAGTGCCGGGGGGGGCCTCAATGAGCAGTTCTTC. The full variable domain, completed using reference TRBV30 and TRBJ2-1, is SQTIHQWPATLVQPVGSPLSLECTVEGTSNPNLYWYRQAAGRGLQLLFYSVGIGQISSEVPQNLSASRPQDRQFILSSKKLLLSDSGFYLCAWSAGGGLNEQFFGPGTRLTVL.

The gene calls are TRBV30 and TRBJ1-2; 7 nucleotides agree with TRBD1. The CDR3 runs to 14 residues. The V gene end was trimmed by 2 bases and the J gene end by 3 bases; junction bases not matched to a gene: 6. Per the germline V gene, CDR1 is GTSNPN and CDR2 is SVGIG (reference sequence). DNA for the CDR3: TGTGCCTGGAGTCGACAGGGTTCAGACTATGGCTACACCTTC. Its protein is CAWSRQGSDYGYTF.

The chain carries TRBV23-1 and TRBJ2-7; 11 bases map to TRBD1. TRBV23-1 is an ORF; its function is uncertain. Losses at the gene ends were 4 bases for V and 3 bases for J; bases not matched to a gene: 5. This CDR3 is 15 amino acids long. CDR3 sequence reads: CASSPPGTGGYEQYF. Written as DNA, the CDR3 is TGCGCCAGCAGTCCACCCGGGACAGGGGGCTACGAGCAGTACTTC.

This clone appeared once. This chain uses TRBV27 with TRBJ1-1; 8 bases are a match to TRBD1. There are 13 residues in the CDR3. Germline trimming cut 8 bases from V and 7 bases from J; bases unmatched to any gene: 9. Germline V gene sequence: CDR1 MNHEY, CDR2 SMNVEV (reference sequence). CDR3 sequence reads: CASHELDRDEAFF. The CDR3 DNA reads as TGTGCCAGCCACGAGCTGGACAGGGATGAAGCTTTCTTT.

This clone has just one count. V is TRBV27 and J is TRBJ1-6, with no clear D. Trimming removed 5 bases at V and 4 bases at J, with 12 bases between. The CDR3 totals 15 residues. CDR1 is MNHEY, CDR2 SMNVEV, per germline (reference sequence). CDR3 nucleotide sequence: TGTGCCAGCAGTAAGTTAGTGGAGTATAATTCACCCCTCCACTTT. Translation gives CASSKLVEYNSPLHF.